These 2 T cell receptor beta chains originate from one sample sequenced in a study of blood T cell repertoires in COVID-19. TCRdb keeps only in-frame clones here, not all; method: immunoSEQ multiplex PCR. Among under 250,000 clones listed, about 82% were seen once. The sample was peripheral blood. These receptors came from a woman aged 80 or over with COVID-19, enrolled during active disease.

The V and J genes are TRBV15 and TRBJ1-5, with a possible D match to TRBD1 (6 bases). The germline CDR1 and CDR2 sequences are LNHNV and YYDKDF (reference sequence). Trimming removed 1 base at V and 0 bases at J, with 13 bases between. This CDR3 region has 17 residues. The CDR3: CATSRGRTEYSNQPQHF. CDR3 in DNA: TGTGCCACCAGCAGAGGCCGGACAGAATATAGCAATCAGCCCCAGCATTTT.

Concerning this clone: Other nucleotide sequences from this sample produce the same CDR3. The V and J genes are TRBV11-2 and TRBJ2-3; D is ambiguous. The germline gives CDR1 SGHAT, CDR2 FQNNGV. The CDR3 spans 12 residues. The V and J ends lost 1 base and 6 bases respectively, with 5 bases between them. In nucleotides, the CDR3 is TGTGCCAGCAGCTTAGCGCGGGATACGCAGTATTTT. Encoded protein: CASSLARDTQYF.